The rows below give T cell receptor beta chains drawn from one sample of a study of beta chain features in type 1 diabetes. Measured with immunoSEQ multiplex PCR; TCRdb has only the in-frame clones, and not every one. This sample yields about 930,000 clones, of which 15% to 20% are seen a single time; about 0.02% belongs to the top ten. Input material: naive CD4+ T cells from blood. The receptors here all came from a woman in her late teens or twenties in good health. Each CDR3 is given with its conserved first and last residue. The D gene is left open where the match is weak. Expanded clones are given a class, and other clones once, few, many or no size at all.

v_call	j_call	d_call	clone_size	cdr3_length	cdr3_aa	cdr3_nt
TRBV10-3	TRBJ1-2	.	.	13	CAISGAPGSGYTF	TGTGCCATCAGTGGGGCCCCAGGGTCTGGCTACACCTTC
TRBV18	TRBJ2-2	.	.	14	CASSPLSYTGELFF	TGTGCCAGCTCACCATTAAGTTACACCGGGGAGCTGTTTTTT
TRBV4-3	TRBJ1-5	TRBD1	few	15	CASSASAGGDQPQHF	TGCGCCAGCAGCGCAAGTGCAGGGGGGGATCAGCCCCAGCATTTT
TRBV7-2	TRBJ2-1	TRBD2	.	16	CASSLTSGSLHNEQFF	TGTGCCAGCAGCTTGACTAGCGGGAGTCTGCACAATGAGCAGTTCTTC
TRBV29-1	TRBJ2-6	.	.	10	CSVDVGVLTF	TGCAGCGTTGATGTGGGCGTCCTGACTTTC
TRBV15	TRBJ2-2	.	.	17	CATSPLGSGWNTGELFF	TGTGCCACCAGCCCTCTCGGGTCGGGGTGGAACACCGGGGAGCTGTTTTTT
TRBV6-5	TRBJ2-3	.	.	13	CAINDLPTDTQYF	TGTGCCATCAACGACCTCCCCACAGATACGCAGTATTTT
TRBV7-9	TRBJ1-2	.	.	12	CASSRASEGYTF	TGTGCCAGCAGCCGAGCTTCGGAGGGCTACACCTTC
TRBV7-6	TRBJ2-2	TRBD2	.	16	CASSLGTSGRSGELFF	TGTGCCAGCAGTCTCGGGACTAGCGGACGGTCCGGGGAGCTGTTTTTT
TRBV5-1	TRBJ2-4	.	.	14	CASSPGVAKNIQYF	TGCGCCAGCAGCCCCGGGGTAGCCAAAAACATTCAGTACTTC
TRBV25-1	TRBJ2-3	.	few	14	CASSEYPNTDTQYF	TGTGCCAGCAGTGAATACCCAAACACAGATACGCAGTATTTT
TRBV25-1	TRBJ2-7	.	few	16	CASSAKMGHSSYEQYF	TGTGCCAGCAGTGCGAAGATGGGACACAGCTCCTACGAGCAGTACTTC
TRBV7-3	TRBJ1-1	TRBD1	.	14	CASSFRTGNTEAFF	TGTGCCAGCAGCTTTAGGACAGGGAACACTGAAGCTTTCTTT
TRBV27	TRBJ2-3	TRBD2	.	15	CASRGTSTRTDTQYF	TGTGCCAGCAGGGGGACTAGCACTAGAACAGATACGCAGTATTTT
TRBV7-6	TRBJ2-7	.	.	15	CASSLEAGWGNEQYF	TGTGCCAGCAGCTTAGAGGCAGGGTGGGGAAACGAGCAGTACTTC